The T cell receptor beta chain described here comes from a study of cytomegalovirus exposure and HLA in healthy donors. Study context: The 110 million or so unique TCR beta sequences, from about 190 million T cells, were found by an earlier analysis.

CDR3 length: 16 residues. V was clipped by 3 bases and J by 2 bases; unmatched bases: 12. CDR1 GTSNPN and CDR2 SVGIG come from the germline V gene (reference sequence). About this clone: Its antigen is still unknown.

The study ran its PCR with 60 Vbeta and 13 Jbeta primers. Sequencing used immunoSEQ multiplex PCR; TCRdb keeps in-frame clones, though not all of them. The sample has about 200,000 clones, approximately 86% seen once. Findings and caveats of the study: The listing of 150 or so TCR beta chains classed them as cytomegalovirus-associated. Sequencing depth roughly uniform across donors was assumed in presence/absence analyses.

The chain uses TRBV30 and TRBJ2-5; 7 positions agree with TRBD2. The material sequenced was PBMCs. The sequence came from a woman under 30 in good health and CMV-seronegative. The CDR3 region is CAWSLGLADLQETQYF. The CDR3 DNA follows: TGTGCCTGGAGCCTAGGGCTAGCGGACCTACAAGAGACCCAGTACTTC.